Given below is one T cell receptor (beta chain) in context. Its specificity is not known. TCRdb processed the reads anew with MiXCR; each CDR3 protein has one entry. This sample has 550,000 to 850,000 distinct CDR3 sequences, with roughly a third found just once. This sample is drawn from a study of T cell repertoires in cytomegalovirus infection. About the research overall: Use of recently identified HLA-C-restricted and well-studied HLA-B-restricted CMV epitopes was part of the study. Based on public TCR beta signatures, there were indications of CMV infection and of a matching HLA type. Overall study results and limits: Summed frequency of shared TCR beta families picked out CMV carriers who also had the relevant HLA. HLA-C-restricted TCR beta clonotypes specific for CMV led the ex vivo response.

Germline V gives CDR1 SGHAT, CDR2 FQNNGV. V was clipped by 4 bases and J by 5 bases, with 12 bases between them. The CDR3 has 14 amino acids. This sample comprised cultured PBMCs, obtained from culture after CMV antigen stimulation. The rearrangement uses TRBV11-2 and TRBJ2-1, with D tentatively TRBD2 (6 bases). This receptor was identified in a human donor in good health (CMV status not recorded). Some clones in this sample may be carry-over from other donors' samples. The CDR3 loop reads CASSSRRRDNEQFF. DNA of the CDR3: TGTGCCAGCAGCTCCCGACGGAGGGACAATGAGCAGTTCTTC.